These T cell receptor beta chains were read from a single sample in a study of cytomegalovirus exposure and HLA in healthy donors. The method was immunoSEQ multiplex PCR; TCRdb's version includes in-frame clones alone and lacks a portion of them. The sample carries some 200,000 clones, less than 85% recorded once. Input material: PBMCs. These receptors were collected from a girl aged 10 to 17 in good health and CMV-seropositive. CDR3s include the opening cysteine and the closing phenylalanine or tryptophan. A D gene is named only where the DNA matches it firmly. Some rows have no size entry. The others give once, few or many, or a class for an expanded clone.

D	size	J	V	DNA	CDR3
TRBD1	.	TRBJ1-2	TRBV7-2	TGTGCCAGCAGCCCCGGCAGGGGGCAGGGAAATGGCTACACCTTC	CASSPGRGQGNGYTF
.	.	TRBJ2-3	TRBV6-1	TGTGCCAGCAGTGAACTCGGGGGTGGTACAGATACGCAGTATTTT	CASSELGGGTDTQYF
.	.	TRBJ1-2	TRBV6-5	TGTGCCAGCAGTTACCAGGGTACGAGTGCGTATGGCTACACCTTC	CASSYQGTSAYGYTF
TRBD1	.	TRBJ1-1	TRBV7-9	TGTGCCAGCAGCGTGGACAGGGTGGCTGAAGCTTTCTTT	CASSVDRVAEAFF
TRBD2	few	TRBJ2-5	TRBV6-1	TGTGCCAGCAGTGAAGAGGTCGGGGGGGCGGAGACCCAGTACTTC	CASSEEVGGAETQYF
.	.	TRBJ2-3	TRBV5-4	TGTGCCAGCAGCGACCCACGAGGGTCTGATACGCAGTATTTT	CASSDPRGSDTQYF
TRBD1	.	TRBJ1-1	TRBV6-5	TGTGCCAGCAGTTACGGAGGGGGCTTGAACACTGAAGCTTTCTTT	CASSYGGGLNTEAFF
.	.	TRBJ2-3	TRBV9	TGTGCCAGCAGCGTAGATGATGCTGGGCTTAAGCAGTATTTT	CASSVDDAGLKQYF
.	.	TRBJ2-5	TRBV4-1	TGCGCCAGCAGCCTAATAGGGGGAGGGGAGACCCAGTACTTC	CASSLIGGGETQYF
.	.	TRBJ2-7	TRBV11-2	TGTGCCAGCAGCTTAGTGGCCAGGGGCTACGAGCAGTACTTC	CASSLVARGYEQYF
.	.	TRBJ1-1	TRBV6-5	TGTGCCAGCAGTTACACGACAGTCTATCCTGAAGCTTTCTTT	CASSYTTVYPEAFF
.	.	TRBJ1-2	TRBV5-4	TGTGCCAGCAGCCTCGGACAAAAAAACTATGGCTACACCTTC	CASSLGQKNYGYTF
TRBD1	few	TRBJ1-2	TRBV4-1	TGCGCCAGCAGCCAAGATGGAGGGACAGGGTATCCCTATGGCTACACCTTC	CASSQDGGTGYPYGYTF
TRBD1	once	TRBJ1-3	TRBV9	TGTGCCAGCACTAAGGGGGCCCTCTCTGGAAACACCATATATTTT	CASTKGALSGNTIYF
.	.	TRBJ1-6	TRBV2	TGTGCCAGCAGTGCAAACAGGGAATCACCCCTCCACTTT	CASSANRESPLHF
.	once	TRBJ1-6	TRBV25-1	TGTGCCAGCAGTGGGCCGGCGGACTATAATTCACCCCTCCACTTT	CASSGPADYNSPLHF
TRBD1	few	TRBJ1-2	TRBV27	TGTGCCAGCAGTTTCGACAGGGGAAGTGGGGCTCACTATGGCTACACCTTC	CASSFDRGSGAHYGYTF
.	.	TRBJ1-3	TRBV10-3	TGTGCCATCATGCGGGTGGACAGTACTGGAAACACCATATATTTT	CAIMRVDSTGNTIYF
TRBD1	.	TRBJ1-1	TRBV6-5	TGTGCCAGCAGTTACACTGGGACAGGGGTGATTGAAGCTTTCTTT	CASSYTGTGVIEAFF
.	.	TRBJ2-7	TRBV7-2	TGTGCCAGCAGCTTAAGAGGGGGAGACACCTACGAGCAGTACTTC	CASSLRGGDTYEQYF
.	.	TRBJ2-7	TRBV6-1	TGTGCCAGCGAACCGGGACTGATCAATCACGAGCAGTACTTC	CASEPGLINHEQYF
TRBD2	.	TRBJ2-7	TRBV27	TGTGCCAGCAGTACGGGACTAGCGGGGGTATACGAGCAGTACTTC	CASSTGLAGVYEQYF
.	.	TRBJ2-2	TRBV5-6	TGTGCCAGCAGCTTGGCCGGCAGGGGAGTAACCGGGGAGCTGTTTTTT	CASSLAGRGVTGELFF
.	.	TRBJ1-1	TRBV10-3	TGTGCCATCAGGGTACAGGGCATGAACACTGAAGCTTTCTTT	CAIRVQGMNTEAFF